These 4 T cell receptor beta chains originate from one sample sequenced in a study of blood T cell repertoires in COVID-19. Sequenced by immunoSEQ multiplex PCR; TCRdb stores in-frame clones only, minus some. The sample contains a few hundred thousand clones, 90% of which appear only once. Sequencing was done on a sample of PBMCs or T cells enriched from blood (not recorded which). These receptors were collected from a woman between 18 and 30 years old with acute COVID-19.

About this clone itself: This sample includes further DNA sequences coding for the same CDR3. The chain carries TRBV9 and TRBJ1-4, with D possibly matching TRBD1 (6 bases). V lost 0 bases to trimming and J lost 5 bases, with 8 bases between them. Germline V gene lookup returns CDR1 SGDLS and CDR2 YYNGEE. The CDR3 has 14 residues. The CDR3 here is CASSVGQGNEKLFF. DNA of the CDR3: TGTGCCAGCAGCGTAGGCCAGGGGAATGAAAAACTGTTTTTT.

The V gene is TRBV7-9, the J gene TRBJ2-1; 9 bases fit TRBD1. The germline gives CDR1 SEHNR, CDR2 FQNEAQ (reference sequence). Trimming at V came to 5 bases and at J to 5 bases, leaving 7 bases not matched to a gene. The length of the CDR3 is 15 residues. This CDR3 is CASSAGTGPHNEQFF. CDR3 sequence (DNA): TGTGCCAGCAGCGCCGGGACAGGGCCACACAATGAGCAGTTCTTC.

This chain links TRBV6-1 with TRBJ1-2; D is possibly TRBD1 (6 bases). The germline V gene has CDR1 MNHNS and CDR2 SASEGT. Trimming removed 2 bases at V and 2 bases at J, with 18 bases between. The CDR3 length is 17 residues. CDR3 amino acids: CASSESSGTSTNYGYTF. DNA of the CDR3: TGTGCCAGCAGTGAATCCTCGGGGACATCTACGAACTATGGCTACACCTTC.

In its sample, this clone was seen once. The chain couples TRBV20-1 to TRBJ2-7; D is undetermined. The CDR3 consists of 12 residues. In germline, CDR1 is DFQATT, CDR2 SNEGSKA (reference sequence). V lost 3 bases and J lost 6, with 12 bases in between. The CDR3 loop is CSASFHNGEQYF. In DNA, the CDR3 is TGCAGTGCTAGTTTTCACAATGGCGAGCAGTACTTC.